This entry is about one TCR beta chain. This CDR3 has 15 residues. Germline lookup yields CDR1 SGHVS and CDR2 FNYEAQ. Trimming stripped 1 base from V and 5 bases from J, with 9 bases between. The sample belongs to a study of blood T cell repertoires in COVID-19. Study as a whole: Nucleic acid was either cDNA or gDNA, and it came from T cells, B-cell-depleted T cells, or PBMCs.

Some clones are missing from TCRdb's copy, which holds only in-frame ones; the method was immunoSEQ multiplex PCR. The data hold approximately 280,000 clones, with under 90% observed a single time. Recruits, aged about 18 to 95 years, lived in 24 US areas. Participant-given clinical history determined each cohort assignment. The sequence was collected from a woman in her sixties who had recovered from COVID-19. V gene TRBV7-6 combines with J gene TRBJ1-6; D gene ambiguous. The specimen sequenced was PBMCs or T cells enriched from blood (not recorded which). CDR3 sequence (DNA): TGTGCCAGCAGCTTAGGGCGGTCTAATAATTCACCCCTCCACTTT. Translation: CASSLGRSNNSPLHF.